Listed here are 17 T cell receptor beta chains from one sample, sequenced in a study of PD-1 blockade in classical Hodgkin lymphoma. Relapse was seen in all patients after autologous stem cell transplantation, and brentuximab vedotin exposure was variable. Some clones are missing from TCRdb's copy, which holds only in-frame ones; the method was immunoSEQ multiplex PCR. The data contain about 29,000 clones, about two thirds of them singletons. Sequenced material: peripheral blood mononuclear cells (PBMCs), taken before the second cycle of nivolumab. Receptor source: a human donor with classical Hodgkin lymphoma.

The chain has TRBV11-2 and TRBJ2-3, with TRBD1 matching 7 bases. The CDR3 loop spans 16 amino acids. V lost 5 bases, J lost 0 bases, and 8 bases stayed unmatched. The V gene's germline CDR1 is SGHAT and CDR2 FQNNGV. CDR3 sequence reads: CASSPQGVLSTDTQYF. The CDR3 DNA reads as TGTGCCAGCAGCCCTCAGGGGGTTCTTAGCACAGATACGCAGTATTTT. The complete variable domain, with remaining parts taken from reference TRBV11-2 and TRBJ2-3, reads EAGVAQSPRYKIIEKRQSVAFWCNPISGHATLYWYQQILGQGPKLLIQFQNNGVVDDSQLPKDRFSAERLKGVDSTLKIQPAKLEDSAVYLCASSPQGVLSTDTQYFGPGTRLTVL.

This sequence joins TRBV2 and TRBJ2-7; no clear D gene. The V end lost 8 bases, the J end lost 6 bases, and 14 bases lay between the germline ends. Germline CDR1 and CDR2: SNHLY and FYNNEI. This CDR3 has 12 residues. As DNA, the CDR3 is TGTGCCAGCCGGCCACCAACGGGCGAGCAGTACTTC. Translating it yields CASRPPTGEQYF.

This chain uses TRBV7-6 with TRBJ1-1, with TRBD1 matching 10 bases. The CDR3 spans 15 residues. Germline assignment: CDR1 SGHVS and CDR2 FNYEAQ. V shed 5 bases, J shed 8 bases, and the junction held 11 bases outside the gene matches. This CDR3 reads CASSRTGTGAPEAFF. CDR3 bases: TGTGCCAGCAGCCGGACGGGGACAGGGGCCCCGGAAGCTTTCTTT.

Notes on this clone: The sample carries other DNA sequences with the same CDR3. The rearrangement links TRBV19 to TRBJ1-2, with unresolved D. Germline V gene data show CDR1 as LNHDA and CDR2 as SQIVND (reference sequence). This CDR3 has 14 amino acids. Trimming removed 3 bases from V and 2 bases from J, with 10 bases in between. The CDR3 spells CASSIYSSNYGYTF. The CDR3 DNA is TGTGCCAGTAGTATCTACAGTTCCAACTATGGCTACACCTTC.

In its sample, this clone ranks as medium-sized. The genes are TRBV7-8 and TRBJ1-2; possibly TRBD1 for D (6 bases). The germline V gene encodes CDR1 SGHVS and CDR2 FQNEAQ. Trimming removed 5 bases from V and 4 bases from J, with 17 bases in between. The CDR3 extends over 15 amino acids. The CDR3 is CASSTGVGGSYGYTF. The CDR3 region has the DNA TGTGCCAGCAGCACAGGTGTTGGGGGCTCCTATGGCTACACCTTC.

The chain employs TRBV19 and TRBJ2-2; TRBD1 agrees at 8 bases. Germline values: CDR1 LNHDA, CDR2 SQIVND (reference sequence). The CDR3 has 15 residues. J lost 5 bases, V lost 3 bases, and 5 bases had no gene match. The CDR3 nucleotides read TGTGCCAGTAGTATGACAGGGGAAAGTACCGGGGAGCTGTTTTTT. Protein: CASSMTGESTGELFF.

This chain uses TRBV5-8 with TRBJ2-1; 9 bases align to TRBD1. Trimming took 4 bases from V and 4 from J; bases not matched to a gene: 6. The V gene's germline CDR1 is SGHTS and CDR2 YDEGEE. This CDR3 is built from 15 residues. The CDR3 spells CASSVAGTGYNEQFF. DNA of the CDR3: TGTGCCAGCAGCGTCGCCGGGACAGGGTACAATGAGCAGTTCTTC. The entire variable domain, with the rest obtained from reference TRBV5-8 and TRBJ2-1, is as follows: EAGVTQSPTHLIKTRGQQATLRCSPISGHTSVYWYQQALGLGLQFLLWYDEGEERNRGNFPPRFSGRQFPNYSSELNVNALELEDSALYLCASSVAGTGYNEQFFGPGTRLTVL.

This chain uses TRBV28 with TRBJ2-3; TRBD1 might be the D (5 bases). Trimming took 8 bases from V and 2 from J, leaving 14 bases between them. The CDR3 loop spans 14 amino acids. Germline V CDR1 and CDR2: MDHEN, SYDVKM. The DNA for the CDR3 is TGTGCCAGCCAGGGTAACGGTAACACAGATACGCAGTATTTT. Its protein product is CASQGNGNTDTQYF.

The chain recombines TRBV25-1 with TRBJ2-1; 10 bases fit TRBD2. Germline V gene sequence: CDR1 MGHDK, CDR2 SYGVNS. The J segment lost 4 bases and the V segment lost 3 bases, leaving 3 bases of the junction unmatched. The CDR3 loop spans 15 amino acids. The CDR3: CASSDGLAAYNEQFF. The CDR3, as DNA: TGTGCCAGCAGTGACGGACTAGCGGCATACAATGAGCAGTTCTTC.

The rearrangement joins TRBV25-1 to TRBJ2-3, with 7 bases matching TRBD2. The J segment lost 4 bases and the V segment lost 0 bases, leaving 7 bases of the junction unmatched. From germline, CDR1 is MGHDK and CDR2 SYGVNS. This CDR3 contains 16 residues. The chain's CDR3 is CASSEYWEGGSDTQYF. The CDR3 nucleotides read TGTGCCAGCAGTGAATATTGGGAGGGAGGATCAGATACGCAGTATTTT.

The chain is built from TRBV28 and TRBJ2-3; 11 bases map to TRBD2. The germline V gene has CDR1 MDHEN and CDR2 SYDVKM. CDR3 size: 15 residues. V shed 6 bases and J 6 bases; nucleotides not matched to a gene: 8. CDR3: CASRHPSGGRDTQYF. CDR3 sequence (DNA): TGTGCCAGCAGGCACCCTAGCGGGGGGCGTGATACGCAGTATTTT.

This chain links TRBV5-6 with TRBJ2-7; 8 bases line up with TRBD1. The CDR3 runs 14 residues. Germline V gene lookup returns CDR1 SGHDT and CDR2 YYEEEE. Trimming took 6 bases from V and 0 from J; bases not matched to a gene: 5. The CDR3 reads CASTTGGPSYEQYF. CDR3 in DNA: TGTGCCAGCACCACAGGGGGTCCCTCCTACGAGCAGTACTTC.

The J gene is TRBJ2-5, the V gene TRBV2, with D perhaps given as TRBD1 or TRBD2 (6 bases each). The J call may not be correct, given that the DNA end is closer to TRBJ2-7. CDR1 is SNHLY and CDR2 is FYNNEI in the germline V gene. CDR3 length: 15 residues. The CDR3 coding sequence is TGTGCCAGCAGGCCAAGGGGGGTCTCAGCCTCCGAGCAGTACTTC. It translates to CASRPRGVSASEQYF.

V usage is TRBV5-6 and J usage is TRBJ1-1; D is unresolved. V was cut by 2 bases and J by 1 base, with 15 bases left in between. This CDR3 is 16 amino acids long. CDR1 and CDR2 (germline): SGHDT, YYEEEE. The CDR3 region is CASSLQWIFENTEAFF. In DNA, the CDR3 is TGTGCCAGCAGCTTACAATGGATCTTCGAGAACACTGAAGCTTTCTTT.

This clone was counted a few times. The rearrangement uses TRBV18 and TRBJ1-2; 7 positions agree with TRBD1. Germline loops: CDR1 KGHSH, CDR2 LQKENI. The CDR3 has 13 amino acids. J was trimmed by 8 bases and V by 5 bases; bases with no gene match: 8. The CDR3: CASSATGAKGYTF. CDR3 in DNA: TGTGCCAGCTCAGCTACAGGGGCCAAAGGCTACACCTTC.

This chain connects TRBV6-1 to TRBJ1-2; D not resolved. CDR1 and CDR2 from the germline V gene are MNHNS and SASEGT. This CDR3 contains 13 residues. Trimming pared 2 bases from V and 7 bases from J, leaving 11 bases between. The CDR3 DNA is TGTGCCAGCAGTGAATGGCAAGAAGGTGGCTACACCTTC. This encodes CASSEWQEGGYTF.

The chain carries TRBV6-5 and TRBJ2-1; D perhaps matches TRBD1 (5 bases). Germline lookup yields CDR1 MNHEY and CDR2 SVGAGI. V gave up 5 bases and J gave up 9 bases, with 17 bases separating them. The CDR3 contains 14 residues. This CDR3 is CASSNLGVLGEQFF. DNA of the CDR3: TGTGCCAGCAGTAACCTAGGGGTCTTGGGTGAGCAGTTCTTC.